Shown below are 13 T cell receptor beta chains from a single sample sequenced in a study of control samples from healthy donors and cancer patients. TCRdb's table, derived via immunoSEQ multiplex PCR, lists solely in-frame clones and lacks some. The sample holds approximately 90,000 clones, about 85% seen once. Sequencing used blood. These TCRs come from a woman aged 40-49 years in good health.

A word on this clone: One end of the junction is discordant with germline, which a read error may explain. The rearrangement joins TRBV2 to TRBJ1-6; D is uncertain. The CDR3 totals 16 residues. Germline values: CDR1 SNHLY, CDR2 FYNNEI. CDR3 sequence (DNA): TGTGCCAGCAGTGGGGCGGGCCCCTCCTTTAATTCACCCCTCCACTTT. Translated: CASSGAGPSFNSPLHF.

V is TRBV12-3 or TRBV12-4 and J is TRBJ2-3; possible D gene TRBD2, 5 bases. The CDR3 has 13 amino acids. Trimming cost V 4 bases and J 4 bases, with 9 bases left between them. CDR3 loop: CASSWLAPDTQYF. CDR3 in DNA: TGTGCCAGCAGTTGGCTAGCCCCAGATACGCAGTATTTT.

The rearrangement links TRBV6-5 to TRBJ2-7; D unclear. The CDR3 extends over 12 amino acids. Between the trimmed V and J ends, which lost 6 bases and 6 bases, there was a span of 12 bases. The germline gives CDR1 MNHEY, CDR2 SVGAGI. The CDR3 DNA is TGTGCCAGCAGCAGAAAAACCATCGAGCAGTACTTC. It is translated as CASSRKTIEQYF.

The CDR3 DNA follows: TGTGCCAGCAGCCCGTCTAAGGAATCCCGCCAAACTGAGCAGTTCTTC. As protein: CASSPSKESRQTEQFF. The chain combines TRBV3-1 (or the pseudogene TRBV3-2) with TRBJ2-1; D is ambiguous. The V and J ends lost 4 bases and 9 bases respectively, with 22 bases between them. Germline CDR1 LGHDT, CDR2 YNNKEL (reference sequence). CDR3 length: 16 residues.

V gene TRBV10-2 combines with J gene TRBJ1-6; 11 nucleotides match TRBD1. This CDR3 is 14 amino acids long. The trim removed 5 bases at V and 10 bases at J, leaving 4 bases unmatched. Germline values: CDR1 WSHSY, CDR2 SAAADI. The chain's CDR3 is CASSPGTGGSPLHF. DNA of the CDR3: TGCGCCAGCAGTCCCGGGACAGGGGGATCACCCCTCCACTTT.

The chain couples TRBV4-1 to TRBJ2-5; 9 nucleotides align to TRBD2. This CDR3 contains 18 residues. V lost 5 bases to trimming and J lost 1 base; unmatched junction nucleotides: 14. Germline CDR1 and CDR2: MGHRA and YSYEKL. The CDR3: CASSAPSRAGGSQETQYF. CDR3 nucleotide sequence: TGCGCCAGCAGCGCCCCGAGCCGGGCGGGGGGGAGCCAAGAGACCCAGTACTTC.

The chain has TRBV2 and TRBJ2-3, with TRBD2 matching over 7 bases. In germline, CDR1 is SNHLY, CDR2 FYNNEI. The CDR3 has 14 residues. Trimming took 8 bases from V and 4 from J; bases not matched to a gene: 9. CDR3 amino acids: CASGDAGRADTQYF. The CDR3, as DNA: TGTGCCAGCGGGGACGCTGGGAGGGCAGATACGCAGTATTTT.

The genes are TRBV6-6 and TRBJ2-7, with 8 bases fitting TRBD1. The CDR3 covers 14 residues. The germline CDR1 and CDR2 sequences are MNHNY and SVGAGI (reference sequence). V was clipped by 6 bases and J by 3 bases; unmatched bases: 7. The CDR3 sequence is CASRLTGEFYEQYF. DNA of the CDR3: TGTGCCAGCAGGTTGACAGGGGAGTTCTACGAGCAGTACTTC.

The DNA for the CDR3 is TGTGCCAGTAGTAAGCGGGGGGAGAACACTGAAGCTTTCTTT. Protein: CASSKRGENTEAFF. The rearrangement uses TRBV19 and TRBJ1-1, with D possibly being TRBD1 (5 bases). V dropped 4 bases and J dropped 1 base, with 10 bases sitting between them. From germline, CDR1 is LNHDA and CDR2 SQIVND (reference sequence). CDR3 length: 14 residues. Drawing the rest from reference TRBV19 and TRBJ1-1, the complete variable domain is DGGITQSPKYLFRKEGQNVTLSCEQNLNHDAMYWYRQDPGQGLRLIYYSQIVNDFQKGDIAEGYSVSREKKESFPLTVTSAQKNPTAFYLCASSKRGENTEAFFGQGTRLTVV.

V and J are TRBV28 and TRBJ1-6, with D possibly matching TRBD1 (6 bases). The CDR3 totals 15 residues. V was pared by 5 bases and J by 7 bases, with 15 bases between. Germline loops: CDR1 MDHEN, CDR2 SYDVKM. CDR3 region: CASSPAGGANSPLHF. The CDR3 DNA sequence: TGTGCCAGCAGTCCGGCGGGGGGCGCGAATTCACCCCTCCACTTT.

This clone came up once. This chain links TRBV3-1 (or the pseudogene TRBV3-2) with TRBJ2-1; D is possibly TRBD1 or TRBD2 (5 bases each). V lost 0 bases to trimming and J lost 10 bases, with 10 bases between them. This CDR3 contains 13 residues. Germline V gene data show CDR1 as LGHDT and CDR2 as YNNKEL (reference sequence). The DNA of the CDR3 is TGTGCCAGCAGCCAAGATATCGGGGACGAGCAGTTCTTC. Protein sequence: CASSQDIGDEQFF.

This clone was seen just once. CDR3 sequence reads: CASSQDAPSPGHLRSTEAFF. CDR3 DNA sequence: TGCGCCAGCAGCCAAGATGCCCCATCCCCGGGACATCTAAGGAGCACTGAAGCTTTCTTT. The chain couples TRBV4-3 to TRBJ1-1; perhaps TRBD1 as D (6 bases). Germline CDR1 LGHNA, CDR2 YSLEER. This CDR3 has 20 amino acids. V lost 0 bases, J lost 4 bases, and 27 bases lay in between.

V is TRBV19 and J is TRBJ1-5, with 9 bases identical to TRBD1. Germline CDR1 LNHDA, CDR2 SQIVND (reference sequence). CDR3 length: 16 residues. The trim removed 7 bases at V and 1 base at J, leaving 8 bases unmatched. The CDR3 DNA sequence: TGTGCCAGTACCGCGGACAGGGGAGGGAGCAATCAGCCCCAGCATTTT. Amino acid sequence: CASTADRGGSNQPQHF.